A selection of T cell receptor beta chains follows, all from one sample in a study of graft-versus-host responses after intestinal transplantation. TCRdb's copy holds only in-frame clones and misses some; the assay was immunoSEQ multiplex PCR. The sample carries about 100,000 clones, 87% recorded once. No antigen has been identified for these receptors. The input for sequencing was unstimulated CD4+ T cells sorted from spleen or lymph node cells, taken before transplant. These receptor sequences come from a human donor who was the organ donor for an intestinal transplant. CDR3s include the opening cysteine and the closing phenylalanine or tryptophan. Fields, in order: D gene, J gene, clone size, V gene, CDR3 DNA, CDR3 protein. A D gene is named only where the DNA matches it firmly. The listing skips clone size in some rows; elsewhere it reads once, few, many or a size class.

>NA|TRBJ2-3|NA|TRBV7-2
TGTGCCAGCAGCTTAGAGGGGGCGGGGTGGCCAGATACGCAGTATTTT
CASSLEGAGWPDTQYF
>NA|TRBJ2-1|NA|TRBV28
TGTGGCAGCAGTTTACCCGCGAGCGGTACCGGGAAAGGCGAGCAGTTCTTC
CGSSLPASGTGKGEQFF
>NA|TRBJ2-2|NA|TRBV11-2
TGTGCCAGCAGCTTTTCCGGGACACTGAACACCGGGGAGCTGTTTTTT
CASSFSGTLNTGELFF
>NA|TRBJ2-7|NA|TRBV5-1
TGCGCCAGCAGCCGTAGTCCCCTTGTCGAGCAGTACTTC
CASSRSPLVEQYF
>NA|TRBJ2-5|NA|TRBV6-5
TGTGCCGGGCTAAGGGACCGGCTTGTGGAGACCCAGTACTTC
CAGLRDRLVETQYF
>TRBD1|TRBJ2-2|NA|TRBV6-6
TGTGCCAGCAGTTCATTCTGGGACAGAGGAACCGGGGAGCTGTTTTTT
CASSSFWDRGTGELFF
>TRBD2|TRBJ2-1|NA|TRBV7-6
TGTGCCAGCAGCCACCGACTAGCGGGGGCGACAAGCTCCTACAATGAGCAGTTCTTC
CASSHRLAGATSSYNEQFF
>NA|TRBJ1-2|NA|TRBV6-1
TGTGCCAACTACCGGGTACCTGACTATGGCTACACCTTC
CANYRVPDYGYTF
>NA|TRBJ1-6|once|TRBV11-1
TGTGCCAGCAGCCGGACCAGGGGATCACCCCTCCACTTT
CASSRTRGSPLHF
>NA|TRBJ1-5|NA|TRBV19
TGTGCCAGTAGTACCCAACCGGTACAGCCCCAGCATTTT
CASSTQPVQPQHF
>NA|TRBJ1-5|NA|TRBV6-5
TGTGCCAGCAGTTACCGATACAGGAAAGGCCAGCCCCAGCATTTT
CASSYRYRKGQPQHF
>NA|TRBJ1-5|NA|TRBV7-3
TGTGCCAGCTCGCAGGGGCCAAGTCAGCCCCAGCATTTT
CASSQGPSQPQHF
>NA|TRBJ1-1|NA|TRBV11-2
TGTGCCAGCAGCTTAGGTCCAGGAAACACTGAAGCTTTCTTT
CASSLGPGNTEAFF
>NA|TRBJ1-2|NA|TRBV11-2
TGTGCCAGCAGCTTCACAGCTGACCTCTCCTATGGCTACACCTTC
CASSFTADLSYGYTF
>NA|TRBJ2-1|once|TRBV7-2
TGTGCCAGCAGCTTCTCTATTAGCCCTAGGGGGGGCTCCTACAATGAGCAGTTCTTC
CASSFSISPRGGSYNEQFF
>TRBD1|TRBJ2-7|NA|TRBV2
TGTGCCAGCAGTGAACGGGACAGGGTCACCTACGAGCAGTACTTC
CASSERDRVTYEQYF
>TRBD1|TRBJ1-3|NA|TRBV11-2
TGTGCCAGCAGCCCTTGGACAGGGAATGGAAACACCATATATTTT
CASSPWTGNGNTIYF
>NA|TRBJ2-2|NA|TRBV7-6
TGTGCCAGCAGAATGAGGGGGTTCGGCGGGGAGCTGTTTTTT
CASRMRGFGGELFF
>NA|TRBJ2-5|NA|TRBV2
TGTGCCAGCAGTAGGTTAAGTGGTGAGGAGACCCAGTACTTC
CASSRLSGEETQYF
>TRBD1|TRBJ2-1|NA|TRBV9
TGTGCCAGCAGCGCCAGGGGGACAGGGGGCAGCGATGAGCAGTTCTTC
CASSARGTGGSDEQFF
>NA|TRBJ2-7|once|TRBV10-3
TGTGCCATCAGTGTGAAGGGGCTAGGAGACGAGCAGTACTTC
CAISVKGLGDEQYF
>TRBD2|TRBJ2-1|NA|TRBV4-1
TGCGCCAGCAGCCTAAGACTAGCGGGGGGGCTGATCTCCTACAATGAGCAGTTCTTC
CASSLRLAGGLISYNEQFF
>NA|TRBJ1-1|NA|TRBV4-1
TGCGCCAGCAGCCGGACCTACAGGAGCTTTCAGAACACTGAAGCTTTCTTT
CASSRTYRSFQNTEAFF
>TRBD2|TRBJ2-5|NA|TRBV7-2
TGTGCCAGCAGCCCCACCCACGGGGGGGCCGGGGAGACCCAGTACTTC
CASSPTHGGAGETQYF
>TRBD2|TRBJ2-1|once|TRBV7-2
TGTGCCAGCAGCGCTTCGGGACTAGCGGGATACAATGAGCAGTTCTTC
CASSASGLAGYNEQFF
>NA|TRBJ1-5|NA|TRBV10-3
TGTGCCATCAGTGAGTCTGAAAGCAATCAGCCCCAGCATTTT
CAISESESNQPQHF
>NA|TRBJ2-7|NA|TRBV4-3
TGCGCCAGCAGCCAATTACCAAGGGGGAGGACCCACGAGCAGTACTTC
CASSQLPRGRTHEQYF
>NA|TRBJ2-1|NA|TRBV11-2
TGTGCCAGCAGCTTAGGACGGCAGGGGATTGAGCAGTTCTTC
CASSLGRQGIEQFF
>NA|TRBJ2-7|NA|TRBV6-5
TGTGCCAGCAGTGGGACAAGCCGGCACGAGCAGTACTTC
CASSGTSRHEQYF
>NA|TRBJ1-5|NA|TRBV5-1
TGCGCCAGCAGCTTGGCGTCAGGTAGCAATCAGCCCCAGCATTTT
CASSLASGSNQPQHF
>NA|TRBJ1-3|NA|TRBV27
TGTGCCAGCAGTTTAAGTCGGCTCTCTGGAAACACCATATATTTT
CASSLSRLSGNTIYF
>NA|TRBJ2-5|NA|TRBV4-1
TGCGCCAGCAGCCAAGGGATTGTTGGGGGGAAAGAGACCCAGTACTTC
CASSQGIVGGKETQYF
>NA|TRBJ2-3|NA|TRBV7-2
TGTGCCAGCGATAGAACTAGTTTGTCTAGGGGAGATACGCAGTATTTT
CASDRTSLSRGDTQYF
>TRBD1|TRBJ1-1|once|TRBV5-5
TGTGCCAGCAGCCTCAGGGAGGGGGCGCGAGGTACTGAAGCTTTCTTT
CASSLREGARGTEAFF
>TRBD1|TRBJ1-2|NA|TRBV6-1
TGTGCCAGCAGGGTGACAGGGGCCTATGGCTACACCTTC
CASRVTGAYGYTF
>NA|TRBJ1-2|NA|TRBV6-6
TGTGCCAGCAGCAATAACAGGAGAAACTATGGCTACACCTTC
CASSNNRRNYGYTF
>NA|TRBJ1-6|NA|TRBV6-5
TGTGCCAGCAGCCAACTCGGCTCACCCCTCCACTTT
CASSQLGSPLHF
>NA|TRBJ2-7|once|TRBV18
TGTGCCAGCTCACCAGTCAGGCAATACGAGCAGTACTTC
CASSPVRQYEQYF
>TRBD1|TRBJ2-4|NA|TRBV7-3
TGTGCCAGCAGCTTAACGCCTTCGACAGGGAACATTCAGTACTTC
CASSLTPSTGNIQYF
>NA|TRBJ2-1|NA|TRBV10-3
TGTGCCATCAGCCGGGACCCCACCGCCGGTGAGCAGTTCTTC
CAISRDPTAGEQFF